This TCR beta chain appears in the sequencing data of a study of T cell changes during pregnancy in multiple sclerosis. The CDR3 sequence is 15 residues long. V shed 4 bases and J 6 bases; nucleotides not matched to a gene: 6. Per the germline V gene, CDR1 is MNHEY and CDR2 is SVGAGI. Using immunoSEQ multiplex PCR, the repertoire was profiled, and TCRdb retains in-frame clones only, with some absent. This sample has 39,000 or so clones, with approximately 94% found just once. The sequencing used CD8+ T cells from peripheral blood mononuclear cells, collected in the third trimester of pregnancy. The receptor's source is a female donor with multiple sclerosis, enrolled in a pregnancy study. This chain links TRBV6-5 with TRBJ2-1, with 10 bases identical to TRBD1. CDR3 amino acids: CASSSRDRGPNEQFF. The CDR3 DNA reads as TGTGCCAGCAGTTCCCGGGACAGGGGTCCCAATGAGCAGTTCTTC.